This TCR beta chain was retrieved from a study of control samples from healthy donors and cancer patients. Using immunoSEQ multiplex PCR, the repertoire was profiled, and TCRdb retains in-frame clones only, with some absent. Of about 130,000 clones listed, 80% to 95% are singletons. The sample comprised blood. The origin of this receptor is a man aged 18 to 35 in good health.

The chain's CDR3 is CASSLGHGTEETQYF. The CDR3 DNA is TGCGCCAGCAGCTTGGGCCATGGGACAGAAGAGACCCAGTACTTC. The chain uses TRBV5-1 and TRBJ2-5; TRBD1 agrees at 7 bases. CDR1 is SGHRS, CDR2 YFSETQ, per germline. This CDR3 has 15 residues. Germline trimming cut 0 bases from V and 3 bases from J; bases unmatched to any gene: 5.